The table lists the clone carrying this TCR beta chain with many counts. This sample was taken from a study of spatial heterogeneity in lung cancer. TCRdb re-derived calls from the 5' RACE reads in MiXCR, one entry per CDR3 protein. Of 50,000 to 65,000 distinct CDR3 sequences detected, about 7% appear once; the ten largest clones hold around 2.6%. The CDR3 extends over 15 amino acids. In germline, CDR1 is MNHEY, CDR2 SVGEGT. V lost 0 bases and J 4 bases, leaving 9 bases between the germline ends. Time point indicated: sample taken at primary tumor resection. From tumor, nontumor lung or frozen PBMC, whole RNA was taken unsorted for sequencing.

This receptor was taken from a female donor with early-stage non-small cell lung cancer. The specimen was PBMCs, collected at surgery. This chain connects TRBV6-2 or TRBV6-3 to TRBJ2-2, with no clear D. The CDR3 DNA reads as TGTGCCAGCAGTTACTCCCGTCCTGGCACCGGGGAGCTGTTTTTT. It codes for CASSYSRPGTGELFF.